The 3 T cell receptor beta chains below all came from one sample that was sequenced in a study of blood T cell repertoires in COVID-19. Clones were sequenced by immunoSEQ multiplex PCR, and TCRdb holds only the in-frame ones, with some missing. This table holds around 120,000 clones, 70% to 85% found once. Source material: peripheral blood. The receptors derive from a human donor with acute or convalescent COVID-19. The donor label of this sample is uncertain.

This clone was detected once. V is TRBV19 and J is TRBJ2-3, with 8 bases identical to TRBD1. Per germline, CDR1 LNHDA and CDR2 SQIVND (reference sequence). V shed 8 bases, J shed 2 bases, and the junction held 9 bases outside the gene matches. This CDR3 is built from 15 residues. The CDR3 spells CASGPGQGFTDTQYF. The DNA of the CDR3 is TGTGCCAGTGGTCCAGGACAGGGCTTCACAGATACGCAGTATTTT. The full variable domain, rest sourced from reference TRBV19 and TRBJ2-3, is DGGITQSPKYLFRKEGQNVTLSCEQNLNHDAMYWYRQDPGQGLRLIYYSQIVNDFQKGDIAEGYSVSREKKESFPLTVTSAQKNPTAFYLCASGPGQGFTDTQYFGPGTRLTVL.

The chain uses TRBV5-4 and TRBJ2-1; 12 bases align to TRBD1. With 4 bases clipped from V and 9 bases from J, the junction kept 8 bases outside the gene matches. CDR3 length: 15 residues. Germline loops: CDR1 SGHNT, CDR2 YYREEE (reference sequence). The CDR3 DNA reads TGTGCCAGCAGCCCGGGAGGGACAGGGGGCGTTGAGCAGTTCTTC. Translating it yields CASSPGGTGGVEQFF.

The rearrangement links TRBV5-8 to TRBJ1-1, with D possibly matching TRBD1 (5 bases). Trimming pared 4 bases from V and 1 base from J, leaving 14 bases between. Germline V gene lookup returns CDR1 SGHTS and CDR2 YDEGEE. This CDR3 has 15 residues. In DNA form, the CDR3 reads TGTGCCAGCAGCATACCGGACATGTCGAACACTGAAGCTTTCTTT. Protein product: CASSIPDMSNTEAFF.